This T cell receptor (beta chain) is from a study of identical twins. This clonotype was counted a few times. The CDR3 runs to 16 residues. Germline-derived CDR1 and CDR2 are SEHNR and FQNEAQ (reference sequence). Trimming took 1 base from V and 8 from J, leaving 18 bases between them. Each CDR3 protein is one row after TCRdb ran MiXCR on the 5' RACE reads. The profile shows about 470,000 distinct CDR3 sequences, 20% to 30% of them singletons. Separately, the same data were catalogued under a study of T cells expressing NK-cell markers.

This receptor was identified in a young woman in good health. Source material: CD4+ T cells sorted from blood. This chain joins TRBV7-9 and TRBJ2-1, with D tentatively TRBD2 (5 bases). The CDR3 spells CASSLESGLWGYEQFF. The CDR3 coding sequence is TGTGCCAGCAGCTTAGAATCCGGACTCTGGGGTTATGAGCAGTTCTTC.